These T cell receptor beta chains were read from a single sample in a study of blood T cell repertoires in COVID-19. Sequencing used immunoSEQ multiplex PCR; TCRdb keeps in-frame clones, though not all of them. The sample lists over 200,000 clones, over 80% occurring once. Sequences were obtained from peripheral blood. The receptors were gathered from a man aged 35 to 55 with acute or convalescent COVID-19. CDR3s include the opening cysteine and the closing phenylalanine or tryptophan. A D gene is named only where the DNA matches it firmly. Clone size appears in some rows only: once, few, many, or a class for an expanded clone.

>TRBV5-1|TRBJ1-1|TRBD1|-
TGCGCCAGCAGCTTGGCCACAGGGGGGATGGAAGCTTTCTTT
CASSLATGGMEAFF
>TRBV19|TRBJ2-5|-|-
TGTGCCAGTTCTACAGAGTTGGAGACCCAGTACTTC
CASSTELETQYF
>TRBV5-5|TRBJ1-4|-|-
TGTGCCAGCAGCCCCTTCGTGGGGGGGCGCGGCGATGAAAAACTGTTTTTT
CASSPFVGGRGDEKLFF
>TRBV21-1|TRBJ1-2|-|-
TGTGCCAGCAGCACGCAGGGATGCTATGGCTACACCTTC
CASSTQGCYGYTF
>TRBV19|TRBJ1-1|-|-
TGTGCCAGTAGTATAAACAGGGAGAACACTGAAGCTTTCTTT
CASSINRENTEAFF
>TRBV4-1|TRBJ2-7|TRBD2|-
TGCGCCAGCAGCCGGGCGGGAGGAGCCTACGAGCAGTACTTC
CASSRAGGAYEQYF
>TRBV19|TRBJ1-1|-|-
TGTGCCAGTAAGTGGCGGACTTTCAACACTGAAGCTTTCTTT
CASKWRTFNTEAFF
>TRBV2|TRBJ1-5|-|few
TGTGCCAGCAGAGAGGATCGTTATCAGCCCCAGCATTTT
CASREDRYQPQHF
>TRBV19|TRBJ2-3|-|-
TGTGCCAGTACCCTTACCTGGGGGCGATTGATAGCTACGCAGTATTTT
CASTLTWGRLIATQYF
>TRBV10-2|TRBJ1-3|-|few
TGCGCCAGCAGTCGGGCCTCAGGGTCCACCATATATTTT
CASSRASGSTIYF
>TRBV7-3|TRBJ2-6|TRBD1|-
TGTGCCAGCAGCCTCCCCGGGACAGGGGGCGCCCCTGGGGCCAACGTCCTGACTTTC
CASSLPGTGGAPGANVLTF
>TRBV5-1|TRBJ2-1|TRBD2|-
TGCGCCAGCAGCCCGGTGGGAGGGACTAGCGGGGCGCTCAATGAGCAGTTCTTC
CASSPVGGTSGALNEQFF
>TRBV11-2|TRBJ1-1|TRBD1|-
TGTGCCAGCAGCTTAGGGACAGGGGGTGGGAACACTGAAGCTTTCTTT
CASSLGTGGGNTEAFF
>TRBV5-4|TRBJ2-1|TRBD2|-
TGTGCCAGCAGCTTGGCCGGCCTAGCGGGAGTGTCTTACAATGAGCAGTTCTTC
CASSLAGLAGVSYNEQFF
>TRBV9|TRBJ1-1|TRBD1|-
TGTGCCAGCAGCGTATTTACAGGGGTGAGGACTGAAGCTTTCTTT
CASSVFTGVRTEAFF
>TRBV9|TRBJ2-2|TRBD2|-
TGTGCCAGCAGCCCACGACTAGCAACCACCGGGGAGCTGTTTTTT
CASSPRLATTGELFF
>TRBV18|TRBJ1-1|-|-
TGTGCCAGCTCAGCAGGGGACACTGAAGCTTTCTTT
CASSAGDTEAFF
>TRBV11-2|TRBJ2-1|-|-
TGTGCCAGCAGGCCCTTAGGGAGTCTGATGGTTGAGCAGTTCTTC
CASRPLGSLMVEQFF
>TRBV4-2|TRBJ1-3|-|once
TGTGCCAGCAGCCAAGGGCCCGGACTCGAGAGAAACACCATATATTTT
CASSQGPGLERNTIYF
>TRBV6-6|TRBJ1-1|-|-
TGTGCCAGCAGTTACCGAGGACTATCTGAAGCTTTCTTT
CASSYRGLSEAFF
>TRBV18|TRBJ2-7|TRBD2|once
TGTGCCAGCTCACCGAGCGGGAGGGCCTCCTCCTACGAGCAGTACTTC
CASSPSGRASSYEQYF
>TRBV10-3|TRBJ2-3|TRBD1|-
TGTGCCATCAGTGAGTCGGGACAGGGTGGCCCAGATACGCAGTATTTT
CAISESGQGGPDTQYF
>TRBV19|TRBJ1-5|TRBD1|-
TGTGCCAGTAGTATATTCAAGGGACAGGGCTTCAATCAGCCCCAGCATTTT
CASSIFKGQGFNQPQHF
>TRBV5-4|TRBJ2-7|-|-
TGTGCCAGCAGCTTAAACGGCGAGCAGTACTTC
CASSLNGEQYF
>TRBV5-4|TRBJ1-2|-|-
TGTGCCAGCAGCCGATATGCTAGGACATCAAGCAGTGGCTACACCTTC
CASSRYARTSSSGYTF
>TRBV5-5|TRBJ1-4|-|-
TGTGCCAGCAGCGGAGGTCGGGGTACTAATGAAAAACTGTTTTTT
CASSGGRGTNEKLFF
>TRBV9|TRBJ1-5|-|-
TGTGCCAGCAGCCCAGGACTGGTTAGCAATCAGCCCCAGCATTTT
CASSPGLVSNQPQHF
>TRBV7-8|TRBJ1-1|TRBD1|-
TGTGCCAGCAGTCCACCACACACAGGGGGTAGAGCTTTCTTT
CASSPPHTGGRAFF
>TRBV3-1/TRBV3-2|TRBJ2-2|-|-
TGTGCCAGCAGCCAAGTGGGCCCGAGAGAATCCCCCGGGGAGCTGTTTTTT
CASSQVGPRESPGELFF
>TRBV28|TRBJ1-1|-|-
TGTGCCAGCAGCTTACCCCGTCGGACTGAAGCTTTCTTT
CASSLPRRTEAFF
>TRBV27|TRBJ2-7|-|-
TGTGCCAGCAGTTTAACAGAGAACTACGAGCAGTACTTC
CASSLTENYEQYF
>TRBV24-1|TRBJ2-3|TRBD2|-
TGTGCCACCAGTGAAGGACTAGCGGTGGAAACAGATACGCAGTATTTT
CATSEGLAVETDTQYF
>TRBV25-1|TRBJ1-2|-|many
TGTGCCAGCAGTGAATGGGAGGGGATCGGCTATGGCTACACCTTC
CASSEWEGIGYGYTF
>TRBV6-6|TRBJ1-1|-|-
TGTGCCACAAGGTTGACAGCGAACACTGAAGCTTTCTTT
CATRLTANTEAFF
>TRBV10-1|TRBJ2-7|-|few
TGCGCCAGCAGTGACGGTAGTCGGCAGGGCATTTCCTACGAGCAGTACTTC
CASSDGSRQGISYEQYF
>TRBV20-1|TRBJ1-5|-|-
TGCAGTGCTAGTATGCAAACCAGGCAGCCCCAGCATTTT
CSASMQTRQPQHF
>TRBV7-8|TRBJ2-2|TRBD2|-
TGTGCCAGCAGCCTCCGGACTAGCGGAAACACCGGGGAGCTGTTTTTT
CASSLRTSGNTGELFF
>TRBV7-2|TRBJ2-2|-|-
TGTGCCAGCAGCTTAGACGGTTTCACCGGGGAGCTGTTTTTT
CASSLDGFTGELFF
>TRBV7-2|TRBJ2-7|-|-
TGTGCCAGCAGTTTTCTCTACGAGCAGTACTTC
CASSFLYEQYF
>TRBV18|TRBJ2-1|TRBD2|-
TGTGCCAGCTCACGTACTAGCGGCTCCTACAATGAGCAGTTCTTC
CASSRTSGSYNEQFF
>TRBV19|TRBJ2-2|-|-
TGTGCCAGTAGTATAGCGACTAGTAGTGGCACCGGGGAGCTGTTTTTT
CASSIATSSGTGELFF
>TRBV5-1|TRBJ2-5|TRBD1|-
TGCGCCAGCAGCTCCGGACAGGTAGAGACCCAGTACTTC
CASSSGQVETQYF
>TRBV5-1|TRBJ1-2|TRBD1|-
TGCGCCAGCAGACAGGACAGGAGTAACTATGGCTACACCTTC
CASRQDRSNYGYTF
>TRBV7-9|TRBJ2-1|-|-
TGTGCCAGCAGCTTCCTGGAGTCCTACAATGAGCAGTTCTTC
CASSFLESYNEQFF
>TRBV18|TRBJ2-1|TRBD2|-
TGTGCCAGCTCACCAGGACTAGCGGGGGTGAATGAGCAGTTCTTC
CASSPGLAGVNEQFF
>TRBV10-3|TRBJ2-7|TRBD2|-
TGTGCCATCAGTCCGGGACTAGCGGCCTACGAGCAGTACTTC
CAISPGLAAYEQYF
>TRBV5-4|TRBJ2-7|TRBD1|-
TGTGCCAGCGGGGTGGGTGCAGGGGGTATTTACGAGCAGTACTTC
CASGVGAGGIYEQYF
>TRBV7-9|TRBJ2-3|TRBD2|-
TGTGCCAGCAGCTTAGTCACCGGGACTAGCACTTCCACAGATACGCAGTATTTT
CASSLVTGTSTSTDTQYF
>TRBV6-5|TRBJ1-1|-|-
TGTGCCAGCAGTTCCCACTCCCGGGACAAGAACACTGAAGCTTTCTTT
CASSSHSRDKNTEAFF
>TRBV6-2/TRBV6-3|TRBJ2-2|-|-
TGTGCCAGCAGTTTGGATCCAGGGCCCCCGAACACCGGGGAGCTGTTTTTT
CASSLDPGPPNTGELFF
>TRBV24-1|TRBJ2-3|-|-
TGTGCCACCAGTGACTCTCGACAGACTCAGGATACGCAGTATTTT
CATSDSRQTQDTQYF
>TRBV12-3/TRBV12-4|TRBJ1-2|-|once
TGTGCCAGCAGGAAGACTGTGGAATATGGCTACACCTTC
CASRKTVEYGYTF
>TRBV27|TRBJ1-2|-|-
TGTGCCAGCAGGGTAACTGTCCAGGAGGGCTATGGCTACACCTTC
CASRVTVQEGYGYTF
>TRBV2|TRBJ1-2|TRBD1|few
TGTGCCAGCAGTGAAGCTCCGGGACAGCCTGGCTACACCTTC
CASSEAPGQPGYTF
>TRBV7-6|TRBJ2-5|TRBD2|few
TGTGCCAGCAGCTCGATAGCGGGCGTGGGGGAGACCCAGTACTTC
CASSSIAGVGETQYF
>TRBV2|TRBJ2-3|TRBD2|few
TGTGCCAGCAGTGTGGGCGGGGGAGGTACAGATACGCAGTATTTT
CASSVGGGGTDTQYF
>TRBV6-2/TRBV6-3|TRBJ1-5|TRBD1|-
TGTGCCAGCAGTTACTACGGGACAGGGAATCAGCCCCAGCATTTT
CASSYYGTGNQPQHF
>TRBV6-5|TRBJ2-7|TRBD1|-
TGTGCCAGCAGCAGGGGACAGGGGGCCGTCTACGAGCAGTACTTC
CASSRGQGAVYEQYF
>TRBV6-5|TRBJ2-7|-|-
TGTGCCAGCACCGAAATACCAGGGGTCTACGAGCAGTACTTC
CASTEIPGVYEQYF
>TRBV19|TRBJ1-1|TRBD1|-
TGTGCCATTACAGGGGGCAGGGGTTGGACTGAAGCTTTCTTT
CAITGGRGWTEAFF